The 26 T cell receptor beta chains listed next were all sequenced from one sample in a study of Graves' ophthalmopathy and Graves' hyperthyroidism. RNA transcripts served as template for amplifying TCR beta CDR3 sequences. Scientists carried out first-round RT-PCR using HTBI primers and then a second-round multiplex PCR. TCRdb reprocessed the multiplex PCR reads with MiXCR, giving one entry per CDR3 protein. The sample contains a few hundred thousand distinct CDR3 sequences, approximately 15% of which appear only once. Sequenced: peripheral blood. These receptors came from a woman aged 18-29 years with stable Graves' hyperthyroidism.

V gene TRBV7-8 combines with J gene TRBJ2-2; 7 bases match TRBD1. From germline, CDR1 is SGHVS and CDR2 FQNEAQ. The CDR3 is 16 residues long. The J segment lost 4 bases and the V segment lost 1 base, leaving 6 bases of the junction unmatched. The CDR3 here is CASSLGQGGITGELFF. The CDR3, as DNA: TGTGCCAGCAGCTTAGGACAGGGTGGTATCACCGGGGAGCTGTTTTTT.

This clonotype has ten or more counts. This chain uses TRBV24-1 with TRBJ1-5; 8 nucleotides align to TRBD1. The junction had 7 bases not matched to a gene; V was cut back by 5 bases and J by 5 bases. Germline assignment: CDR1 KGHDR and CDR2 SFDVKD. CDR3 length: 15 residues. The CDR3 reads CATSAEGQGDQPQHF. The CDR3 bases are TGTGCCACCAGTGCCGAAGGACAGGGTGATCAGCCCCAGCATTTT.

A note on this clonotype: A much larger clonotype is one base distant, so this may be a read error. In DNA, the CDR3 is TGTGCCAGTAATATTCAAGGCAGCCATCAGCCCCAGCATTTT. It specifies CASNIQGSHQPQHF. The chain has TRBV19 and TRBJ1-5; D ambiguous. Germline V gene data show CDR1 as LNHDA and CDR2 as SQIVND (reference sequence). The CDR3 extends over 14 amino acids. With 7 bases removed from V and 5 bases from J, the gap between germline ends came to 15 bases.

The sample holds many counts of this clonotype. The chain has TRBV12-3 or TRBV12-4 and TRBJ2-7, with 9 bases that match TRBD1. CDR3 size: 18 residues. The V gene end was trimmed by 0 bases and the J gene end by 2 bases; junction bases not matched to a gene: 11. This CDR3 is CASSLAQLGTGWTYEQYF. CDR3 coding DNA: TGTGCCAGCAGTTTAGCTCAACTAGGGACAGGGTGGACCTACGAGCAGTACTTC.

This clonotype was observed at least ten times. The V and J genes are TRBV24-1 and TRBJ2-5, with D uncertain. Germline V gene data show CDR1 as KGHDR and CDR2 as SFDVKD. The germline V and J ends were trimmed by 3 bases and 5 bases, with 18 bases remaining between them. This CDR3 is built from 16 residues. The CDR3 nucleotides are TGTGCCACCAGTGATCCCGGTTCAACGCTGGGGGAGACCCAGTACTTC. Translated: CATSDPGSTLGETQYF.

This clonotype was picked up many times. The chain carries TRBV27 and TRBJ1-1, with D perhaps matching TRBD1 (5 bases). The CDR3 covers 14 residues. V was clipped by 0 bases and J by 7 bases, with 12 bases between them. CDR1 is MNHEY, CDR2 SMNVEV, per germline (reference sequence). The CDR3 spells CASSLSGGGSEAFF. In DNA form, the CDR3 reads TGTGCCAGCAGTTTATCCGGGGGAGGGAGTGAAGCTTTCTTT.

This clonotype was observed a few times. V usage is TRBV5-1 and J usage is TRBJ1-2; no firm D call. V lost 5 bases and J 6 bases, leaving 14 bases between the germline ends. The CDR3 consists of 13 residues. Germline V gene sequence: CDR1 SGHRS, CDR2 YFSETQ. The CDR3 sequence: CASRVGGEDGYTF. CDR3 bases: TGCGCCAGCAGAGTCGGAGGAGAGGATGGCTACACCTTC.

This clonotype was detected ten times or more. The V gene is TRBV6-2 or TRBV6-3, the J gene TRBJ2-3; either TRBD1 or TRBD2 may fit D (5 bases each). The V end lost 1 base, the J end lost 1 base, and 15 bases lay between the germline ends. Germline CDR1 MNHEY, CDR2 SVGEGT. CDR3 size: 17 residues. CDR3 residues: CASSYLSTRGGTDTQYF. The CDR3 DNA reads as TGTGCCAGCAGTTACTTATCGACCAGAGGGGGCACAGATACGCAGTATTTT.

This clonotype was seen many times. The V call is TRBV12-3 or TRBV12-4, the J call TRBJ2-7; possible D gene TRBD1, 5 bases. V lost 3 bases, J lost 9 bases, and 12 bases lay in between. The CDR3 consists of 12 residues. DNA for the CDR3: TGTGCCAGCAGTTTGACAGCCGTGGCGCAGTACTTC. Amino acids: CASSLTAVAQYF.

This clonotype was detected ten times or more. The gene calls are TRBV6-5 and TRBJ2-7, with D tentatively TRBD2 (5 bases). V lost 0 bases, J lost 3 bases, and 9 bases lay in between. This CDR3 has 14 amino acids. Germline V CDR1 and CDR2: MNHEY, SVGAGI. For the CDR3, the DNA is TGTGCCAGCAGTTACTCCGACGGGGACTACGAGCAGTACTTC. Encoded protein: CASSYSDGDYEQYF.

This chain links TRBV6-2 or TRBV6-3 with TRBJ2-7; a possible D gene is TRBD2 (5 bases). This CDR3 is 15 amino acids long. Trimming cost V 5 bases and J 4 bases, with 18 bases left between them. Germline V gives CDR1 MNHEY, CDR2 SVGEGT. The CDR3 protein is CASSPGFRPGYEQYF. The CDR3 region has the DNA TGTGCCAGCAGTCCGGGATTCCGGCCCGGTTACGAGCAGTACTTC.

This clonotype has ten or more counts. V and J are TRBV10-3 and TRBJ2-2; 9 bases map to TRBD2. CDR1 is ENHRY and CDR2 is SYGVKD in the germline V gene. Trimming cost V 4 bases and J 1 base; bases outside gene matches: 1. This CDR3 has 15 residues. This chain's CDR3 is CAISALAGNTGELFF. For the CDR3, the DNA is TGTGCCATCAGTGCACTAGCGGGGAACACCGGGGAGCTGTTTTTT.

The sample holds many counts of this clonotype. V usage is TRBV12-3 or TRBV12-4 and J usage is TRBJ1-6, with a weak D call TRBD1 (5 bases). The CDR3 totals 14 residues. The ends were cut back, 3 bases at V and 8 bases at J, with 11 bases in the middle. The CDR3 DNA sequence: TGTGCCAGCAGTTTGGCAGGGCAGGATTCACCCCTCCACTTT. Amino acids: CASSLAGQDSPLHF.

Only a few counts were recorded for this clonotype. J is TRBJ1-5 and V is TRBV7-8; D remains unclear. The CDR3 is made up of 15 amino acids. Germline lookup yields CDR1 SGHVS and CDR2 FQNEAQ. V was trimmed by 5 bases and J by 7 bases, leaving 18 bases between them. The CDR3 DNA sequence: TGTGCCAGCAGCCCCCCCATAGGGCTAGACCAGCCCCAGCATTTT. It specifies CASSPPIGLDQPQHF.

This clonotype showed up many times. The chain recombines TRBV11-2 with TRBJ1-1, with TRBD1 identical over 7 bases. Germline V CDR1 and CDR2: SGHAT, FQNNGV. This CDR3 spans 15 amino acids. V shed 5 bases and J 6 bases; nucleotides not matched to a gene: 12. The chain's CDR3 is CASSPDRDLGPEAFF. DNA of the CDR3: TGTGCCAGCAGCCCCGACAGGGACCTTGGTCCTGAAGCTTTCTTT.

Regarding this clonotype: An end of the junction differs from the germline gene, which may be a read error. The chain recombines TRBV5-3 with TRBJ2-5; 7 positions agree with TRBD2. TRBV5-3 carries the ORF label, with uncertain function. CDR3 length: 13 amino acids. The CDR3 DNA reads TGTGCCAGCAGCGGGGACTCCTTAGAGTCCCAGTACTTC. Translating it yields CASSGDSLESQYF.

This clonotype was picked up many times. The chain's CDR3 is CASMSPGRHNQPQHF. For the CDR3, the DNA is TGTGCCAGTATGTCACCGGGACGCCACAATCAGCCCCAGCATTTT. V and J are TRBV19 and TRBJ1-5; D is perhaps TRBD1 (5 bases). CDR3 length equals 15 residues. Germline values: CDR1 LNHDA, CDR2 SQIVND (reference sequence). Trimming left V 7 bases short and J 3 bases short, with 16 bases between.

There are many counts of this clonotype. DNA for the CDR3: TGCAGCACCCTTGGGGATAGCAATCAGCCCCAGCATTTT. Protein: CSTLGDSNQPQHF. This chain joins TRBV20-1 and TRBJ1-5; D gene unclear. Germline V lookup: CDR1 DFQATT, CDR2 SNEGSKA (reference sequence). There are 13 residues in the CDR3.

As DNA, the CDR3 is TGTGCCAGTAGTCCGCACTTGGGGACACTTGTGCGCGACGAGCAGTACTTC. It encodes CASSPHLGTLVRDEQYF. The chain combines TRBV19 with TRBJ2-7; D is possibly TRBD1 (6 bases). The CDR3 has 17 residues. Per germline, CDR1 LNHDA and CDR2 SQIVND (reference sequence). V lost 5 bases and J lost 5, with 25 bases in between.

This clonotype was found many times. This sequence joins TRBV29-1 and TRBJ2-7; 13 nucleotides agree with TRBD2. CDR3 length: 15 residues. Germline trimming cut 3 bases from V and 3 bases from J; bases unmatched to any gene: 5. Germline CDR1 and CDR2: SQVTM and ANQGSEA. In DNA, the CDR3 is TGCAGCGTTGAGAAACTAGCGGGGGGGCACTACGAGCAGTACTTC. Encoded protein: CSVEKLAGGHYEQYF.

This clonotype was counted ten times or more. The rearrangement joins TRBV12-3 or TRBV12-4 to TRBJ1-1; 7 nucleotides align to TRBD1. The V segment lost 5 bases and the J segment 2 bases; nucleotides outside the gene matches: 5. The CDR3 is made up of 14 amino acids. This CDR3 is CASSIRQGNTEAFF. CDR3 nucleotides: TGTGCCAGCAGTATCCGACAGGGTAACACTGAAGCTTTCTTT.

This clonotype was picked up many times. This chain's CDR3 is CASSLQVQETQYF. Written as DNA, the CDR3 is TGTGCCAGCAGCCTTCAGGTGCAAGAGACCCAGTACTTC. The chain joins TRBV7-2 to TRBJ2-5; D unresolved. V was pared by 5 bases and J by 2 bases, with 9 bases between. CDR1 is SGHTA and CDR2 is FQGNSA in the germline V gene. The CDR3 sequence is 13 residues long.

This clonotype was seen many times. This chain joins TRBV18 and TRBJ2-5, with 7 positions matching TRBD1. Germline loops: CDR1 KGHSH, CDR2 LQKENI. The CDR3 sequence is 15 residues long. V shed 3 bases, J shed 3 bases, and the junction held 7 bases outside the gene matches. The CDR3 DNA reads TGTGCCAGCTCACCCGCGACAGGGAGTGAAGAGACCCAGTACTTC. Translation: CASSPATGSEETQYF.

V and J are TRBV15 and TRBJ1-3; weak D call: TRBD1 (5 bases). This CDR3 has 17 amino acids. In germline, CDR1 is LNHNV, CDR2 YYDKDF (reference sequence). The V end was cut by 4 bases, the J end by 0 bases, with 16 bases between. The CDR3 sequence: CATSNRDLAFSGNTIYF. The CDR3 DNA is TGTGCCACCAGCAACCGGGACCTAGCCTTCTCTGGAAACACCATATATTTT.

This clonotype was seen at least ten times. This chain uses TRBV6-2 or TRBV6-3 with TRBJ2-6; D is possibly TRBD1 (5 bases). Germline lookup yields CDR1 MNHEY and CDR2 SVGEGT. V lost 8 bases, J lost 0 bases, and 14 bases lay in between. This CDR3 is 16 amino acids long. The CDR3, as DNA: TGTGCCAGCGTTAGGGGATTCCCCTCTGGGGCCAACGTCCTGACTTTC. This translates into CASVRGFPSGANVLTF.

This clonotype was observed many times. The chain combines TRBV10-3 with TRBJ1-6, with D possibly being TRBD1 (6 bases). Germline CDR1 and CDR2: ENHRY and SYGVKD. CDR3 size: 14 residues. V was trimmed by 3 bases and J by 6 bases, leaving 9 bases between them. As DNA, the CDR3 is TGTGCCATCAGTGATACAGGGCCTAATTCACCCCTCCACTTT. Protein: CAISDTGPNSPLHF.